This TCR beta chain was sequenced during a study of T cell clonotyping in hematopoietic cell transplantation. Study conclusions and caveats: Graft donor and pretransplant recipient Inverse Simpson Index values predicted broader posttransplant TCR diversity. After transplant, recipient diversity fell while pathologically expanded clonotypes grew through day 180. At the given depth, recipient repertoires were over 95% de novo clonotypes. Cells were unsorted, so CD4 and CD8 contributions were not separated.

Turning to this clone: The target antigen is unknown. At the DNA level, this CDR3 is encoded by other sequences in the same sample as well.

CDR1 is SGDLS, CDR2 YYNGEE, per germline. CDR3 length: 15 amino acids. Trimming removed 2 bases from V and 1 base from J; junction bases left unmatched: 2. The repertoire was sequenced with immunoSEQ multiplex PCR; TCRdb's copy has only in-frame clones and lacks some. The data contain about 5,700 clones, 90% of them seen just once; the ten biggest clones take up about half. The sequencing here drew on peripheral blood mononuclear cells, taken 100 days after allogeneic stem cell transplant. The rearrangement uses TRBV9 and TRBJ1-1; 10 bases are a match to TRBD1. The TCR originated in a female patient in her forties or fifties who had an allogeneic stem cell transplant from an unrelated donor, so T cells may come from the graft donor. Some clones in this sample may be carry-over from other donors' samples. DNA for the CDR3: TGTGCCAGCAGCGTGGGGACAGGGGCGAACACTGAAGCTTTCTTT. This translates into CASSVGTGANTEAFF.